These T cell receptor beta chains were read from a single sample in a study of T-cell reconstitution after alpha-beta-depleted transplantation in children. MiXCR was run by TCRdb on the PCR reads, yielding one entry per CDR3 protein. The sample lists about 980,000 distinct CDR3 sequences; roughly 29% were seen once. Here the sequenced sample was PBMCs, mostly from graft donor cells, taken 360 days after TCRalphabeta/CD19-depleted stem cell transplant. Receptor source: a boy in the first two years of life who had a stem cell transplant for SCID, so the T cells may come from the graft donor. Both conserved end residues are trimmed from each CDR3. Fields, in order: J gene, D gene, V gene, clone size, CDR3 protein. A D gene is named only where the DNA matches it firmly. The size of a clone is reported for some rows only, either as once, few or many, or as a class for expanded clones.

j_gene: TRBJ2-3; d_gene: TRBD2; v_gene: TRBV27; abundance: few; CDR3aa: ASSELAGGIHYTQY
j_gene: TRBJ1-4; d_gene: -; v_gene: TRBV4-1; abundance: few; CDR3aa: ASSQTQGIGEKLF
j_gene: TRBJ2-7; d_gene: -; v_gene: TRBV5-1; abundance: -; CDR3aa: ASMGTPPYEQY
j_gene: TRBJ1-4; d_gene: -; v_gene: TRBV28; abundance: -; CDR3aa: ASSFSRGTNEKLF
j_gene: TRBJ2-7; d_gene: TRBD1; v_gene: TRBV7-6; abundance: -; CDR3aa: ASSLAGGSSEQY
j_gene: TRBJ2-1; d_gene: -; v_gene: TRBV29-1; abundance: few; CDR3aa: SVDGQPDSHRPEQF
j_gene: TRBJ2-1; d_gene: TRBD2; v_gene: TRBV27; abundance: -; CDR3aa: ASSPTSGGGRYNEQF
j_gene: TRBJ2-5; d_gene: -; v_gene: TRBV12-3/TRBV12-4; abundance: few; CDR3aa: ASSLSQAVETQY
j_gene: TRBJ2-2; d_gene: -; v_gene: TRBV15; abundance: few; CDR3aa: ATSREEQPTGELF
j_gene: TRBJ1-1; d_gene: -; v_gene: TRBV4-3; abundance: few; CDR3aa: ASSQDIGGPGTEAF
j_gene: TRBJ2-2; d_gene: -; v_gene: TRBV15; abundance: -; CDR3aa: ATSRDSWGTGELF
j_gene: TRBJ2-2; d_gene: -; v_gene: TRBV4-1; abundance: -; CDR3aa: ASSSPLAGELF
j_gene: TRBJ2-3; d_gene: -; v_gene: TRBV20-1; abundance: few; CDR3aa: SSLRGRITDTQY
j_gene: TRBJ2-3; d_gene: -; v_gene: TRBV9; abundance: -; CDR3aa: ASSVAPLGGTDTQY
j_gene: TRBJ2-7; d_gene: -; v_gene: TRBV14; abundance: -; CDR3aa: ASSQAPGNLSVWGHEQY
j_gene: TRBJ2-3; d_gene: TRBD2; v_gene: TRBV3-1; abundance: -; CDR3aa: ASSRGLPWTSPADTQY
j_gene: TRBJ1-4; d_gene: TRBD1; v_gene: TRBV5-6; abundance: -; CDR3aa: ASSLPGTGREKLF
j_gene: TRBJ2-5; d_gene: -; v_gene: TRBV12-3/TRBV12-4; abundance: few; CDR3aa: ASSHPGTEETQY
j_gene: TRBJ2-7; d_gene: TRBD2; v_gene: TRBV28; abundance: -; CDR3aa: ASSPPIGAGDYEQY
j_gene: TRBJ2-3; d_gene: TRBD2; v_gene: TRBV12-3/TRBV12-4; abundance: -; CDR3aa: ASSFPRGGTDTQY
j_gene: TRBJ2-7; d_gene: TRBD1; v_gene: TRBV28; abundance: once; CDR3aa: ASSFTGVTEQY
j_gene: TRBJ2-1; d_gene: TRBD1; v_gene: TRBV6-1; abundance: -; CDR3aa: ASRGDRGLPIDYNEQF
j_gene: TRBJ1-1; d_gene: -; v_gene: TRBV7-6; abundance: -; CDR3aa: ASSRREHAEAF
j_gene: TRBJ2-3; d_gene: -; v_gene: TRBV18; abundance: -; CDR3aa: ASSPIRNSTDTQY
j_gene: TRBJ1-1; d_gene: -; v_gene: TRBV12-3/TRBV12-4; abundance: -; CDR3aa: ASTLRAGRSTEAF
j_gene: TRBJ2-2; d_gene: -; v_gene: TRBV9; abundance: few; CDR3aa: ASSVTSRVLPGELF
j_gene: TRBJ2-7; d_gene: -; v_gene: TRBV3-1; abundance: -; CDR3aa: ASSQRWPLKGVLSYEQY
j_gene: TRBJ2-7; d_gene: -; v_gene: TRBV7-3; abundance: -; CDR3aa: ASSQGQGAGIPYEQY
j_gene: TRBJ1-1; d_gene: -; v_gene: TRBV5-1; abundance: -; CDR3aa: ASRSGVNTEAF
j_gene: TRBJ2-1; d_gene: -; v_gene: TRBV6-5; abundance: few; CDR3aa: ASSYSDARSYNEQF
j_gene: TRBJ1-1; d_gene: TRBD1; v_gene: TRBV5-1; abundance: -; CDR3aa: ASSLTGDWVLEAF
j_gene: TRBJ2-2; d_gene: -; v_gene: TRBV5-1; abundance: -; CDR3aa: ASSLVAGAGTGELF
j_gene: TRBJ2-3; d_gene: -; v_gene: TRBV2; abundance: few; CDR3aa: ASTWRPDTQY
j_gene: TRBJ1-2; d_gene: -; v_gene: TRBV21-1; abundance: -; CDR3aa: ASSKWAGNPPDGYT
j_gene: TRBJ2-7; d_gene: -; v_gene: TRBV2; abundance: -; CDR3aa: ATSPGGLYEQY
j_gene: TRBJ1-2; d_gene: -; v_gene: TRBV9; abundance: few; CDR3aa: ASSVSDGNYGYT
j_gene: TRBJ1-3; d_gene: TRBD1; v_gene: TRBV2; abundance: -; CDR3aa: ASSEEGTAGNTIY
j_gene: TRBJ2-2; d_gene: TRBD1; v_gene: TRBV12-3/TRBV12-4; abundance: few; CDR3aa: ASRPPGGVGELF